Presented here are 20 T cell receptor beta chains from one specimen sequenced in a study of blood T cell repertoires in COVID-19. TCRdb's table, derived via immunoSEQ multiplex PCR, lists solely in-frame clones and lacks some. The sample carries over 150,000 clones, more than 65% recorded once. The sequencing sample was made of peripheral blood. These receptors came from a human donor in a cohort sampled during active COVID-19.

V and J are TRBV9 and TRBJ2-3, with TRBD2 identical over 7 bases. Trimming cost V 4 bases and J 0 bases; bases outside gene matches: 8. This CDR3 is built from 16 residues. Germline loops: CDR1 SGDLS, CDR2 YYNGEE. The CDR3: CASSSHGRMSTDTQYF. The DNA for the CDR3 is TGTGCCAGCAGCTCTCACGGGAGGATGAGCACAGATACGCAGTATTTT.

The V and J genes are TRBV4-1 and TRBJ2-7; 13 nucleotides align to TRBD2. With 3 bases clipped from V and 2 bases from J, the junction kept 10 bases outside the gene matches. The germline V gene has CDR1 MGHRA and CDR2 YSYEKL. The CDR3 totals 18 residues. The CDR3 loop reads CASSHRLAGGPKTYEQYF. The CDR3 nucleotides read TGCGCCAGCAGCCACCGACTAGCGGGAGGCCCCAAAACCTACGAGCAGTACTTC.

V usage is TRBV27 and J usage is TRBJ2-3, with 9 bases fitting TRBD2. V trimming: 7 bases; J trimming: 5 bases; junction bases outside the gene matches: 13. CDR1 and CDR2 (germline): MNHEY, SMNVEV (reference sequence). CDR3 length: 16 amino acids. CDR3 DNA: TGTGCCAGCAAGCGGGGGGACCTGAGGTTGGGAGATACGCAGTATTTT. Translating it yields CASKRGDLRLGDTQYF.

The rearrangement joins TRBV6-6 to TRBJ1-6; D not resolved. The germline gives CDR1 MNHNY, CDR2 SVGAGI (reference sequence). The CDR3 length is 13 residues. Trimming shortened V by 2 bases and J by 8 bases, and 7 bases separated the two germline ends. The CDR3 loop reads CASSYGGDSPLHF. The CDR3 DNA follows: TGTGCCAGCAGTTACGGCGGGGATTCACCCCTCCACTTT.

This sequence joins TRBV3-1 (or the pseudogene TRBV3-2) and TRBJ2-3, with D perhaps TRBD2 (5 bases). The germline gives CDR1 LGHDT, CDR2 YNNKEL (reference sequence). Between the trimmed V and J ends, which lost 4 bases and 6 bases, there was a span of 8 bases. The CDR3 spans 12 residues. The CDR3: CASSPSGDTQYF. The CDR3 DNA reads TGTGCCAGCAGCCCCTCGGGGGATACGCAGTATTTT.

CDR3 nucleotide sequence: TGTGCCAGCAGCTTGCGCAGGGGTCCCTCCAATGAGCAGTTCTTC. Amino acids: CASSLRRGPSNEQFF. This chain joins TRBV5-6 and TRBJ2-1; D may be TRBD1 (6 bases). The ends were cut back, 1 base at V and 6 bases at J, with 14 bases in the middle. CDR3 length equals 15 residues. From germline, CDR1 is SGHDT and CDR2 YYEEEE. The variable domain in full, with the rest retrieved from reference TRBV5-6 and TRBJ2-1, is DAGVTQSPTHLIKTRGQQVTLRCSPKSGHDTVSWYQQALGQGPQFIFQYYEEEERQRGNFPDRFSGHQFPNYSSELNVNALLLGDSALYLCASSLRRGPSNEQFFGPGTRLTVL.

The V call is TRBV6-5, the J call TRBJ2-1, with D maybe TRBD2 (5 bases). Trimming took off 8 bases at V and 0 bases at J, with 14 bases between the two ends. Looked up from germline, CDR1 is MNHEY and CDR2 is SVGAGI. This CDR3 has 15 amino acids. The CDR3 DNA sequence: TGTGCCAGCGCCCGGGGTACGAGCTCCTACAATGAGCAGTTCTTC. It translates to CASARGTSSYNEQFF.

CDR3 in DNA: TGCAGTGCTAGTCCGGAGCTGGATTCACCCCTCCACTTT. Amino acids: CSASPELDSPLHF. The chain employs TRBV20-1 and TRBJ1-6; D uncertain. Germline V lookup: CDR1 DFQATT, CDR2 SNEGSKA (reference sequence). This CDR3 is built from 13 residues. V lost 3 bases, J lost 8 bases, and 11 bases lay in between.

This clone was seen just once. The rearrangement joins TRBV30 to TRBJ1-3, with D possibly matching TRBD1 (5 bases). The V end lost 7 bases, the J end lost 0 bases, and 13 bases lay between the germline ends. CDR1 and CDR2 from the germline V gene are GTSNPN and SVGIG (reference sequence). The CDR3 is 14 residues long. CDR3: CASTGGSSGNTIYF. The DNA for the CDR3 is TGTGCCTCCACGGGGGGGAGCTCTGGAAACACCATATATTTT.

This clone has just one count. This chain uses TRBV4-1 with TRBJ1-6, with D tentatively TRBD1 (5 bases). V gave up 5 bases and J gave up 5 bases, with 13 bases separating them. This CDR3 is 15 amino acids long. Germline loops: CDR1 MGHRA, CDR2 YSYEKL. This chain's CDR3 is CASSFYWGDNSPLHF. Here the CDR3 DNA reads TGCGCCAGCAGCTTTTATTGGGGGGATAATTCACCCCTCCACTTT.

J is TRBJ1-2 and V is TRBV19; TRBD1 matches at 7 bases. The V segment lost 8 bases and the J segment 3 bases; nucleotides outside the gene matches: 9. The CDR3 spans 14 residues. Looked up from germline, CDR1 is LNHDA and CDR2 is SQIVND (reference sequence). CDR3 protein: CASSARQGDYGYTF. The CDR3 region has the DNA TGTGCCAGTTCCGCCCGACAGGGCGACTATGGCTACACCTTC.

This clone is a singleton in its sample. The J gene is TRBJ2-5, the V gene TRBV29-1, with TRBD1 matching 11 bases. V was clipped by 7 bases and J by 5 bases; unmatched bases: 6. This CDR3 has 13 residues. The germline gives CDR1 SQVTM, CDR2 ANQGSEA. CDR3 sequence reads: CSARTGGRETQYF. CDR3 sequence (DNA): TGCAGCGCAAGGACAGGGGGCAGGGAGACCCAGTACTTC.

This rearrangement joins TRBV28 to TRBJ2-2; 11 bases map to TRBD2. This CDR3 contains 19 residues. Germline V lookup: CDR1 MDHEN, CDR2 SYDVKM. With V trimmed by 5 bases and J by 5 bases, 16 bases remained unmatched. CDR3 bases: TGTGCCAGCAGTCCCACAACTTCCACTAGCGGGAGATCTACCGGGGAGCTGTTTTTT. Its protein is CASSPTTSTSGRSTGELFF.

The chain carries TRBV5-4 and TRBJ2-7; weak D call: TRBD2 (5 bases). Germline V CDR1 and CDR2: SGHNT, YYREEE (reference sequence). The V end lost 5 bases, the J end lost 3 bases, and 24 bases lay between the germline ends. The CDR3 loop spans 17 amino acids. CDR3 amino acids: CASSLRLTSTSNYEQYF. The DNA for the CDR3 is TGTGCCAGCAGTTTACGACTTACTAGTACAAGTAACTACGAGCAGTACTTC.

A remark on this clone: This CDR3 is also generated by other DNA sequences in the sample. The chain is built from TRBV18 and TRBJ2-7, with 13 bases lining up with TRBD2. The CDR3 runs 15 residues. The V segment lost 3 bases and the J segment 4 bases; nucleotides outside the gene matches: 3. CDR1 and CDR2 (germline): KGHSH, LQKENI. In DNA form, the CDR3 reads TGTGCCAGCTCACCCCGGACTAGCGGGAGTTACGAGCAGTACTTC. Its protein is CASSPRTSGSYEQYF.

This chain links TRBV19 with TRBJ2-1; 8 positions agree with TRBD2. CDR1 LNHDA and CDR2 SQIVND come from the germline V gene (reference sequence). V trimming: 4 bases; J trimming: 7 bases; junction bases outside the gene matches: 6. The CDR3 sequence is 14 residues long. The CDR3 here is CASSTVAGRNEQFF. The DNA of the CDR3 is TGTGCCAGTAGTACCGTAGCGGGACGGAATGAGCAGTTCTTC.

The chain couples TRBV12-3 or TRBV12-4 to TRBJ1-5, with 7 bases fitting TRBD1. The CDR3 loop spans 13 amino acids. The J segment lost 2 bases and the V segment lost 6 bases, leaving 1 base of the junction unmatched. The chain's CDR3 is CASSGQGNQPQHF. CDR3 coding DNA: TGTGCCAGCAGCGGACAGGGCAATCAGCCCCAGCATTTT.

CDR3 region: CASSTRQGAILNNQPQHF. The CDR3, as DNA: TGTGCCAGTAGTACCCGACAGGGTGCTATTCTGAACAATCAGCCCCAGCATTTT. V gene TRBV19 combines with J gene TRBJ1-5; TRBD1 agrees at 7 bases. There are 18 residues in the CDR3. Germline loops: CDR1 LNHDA, CDR2 SQIVND (reference sequence). With 4 bases clipped from V and 3 bases from J, the junction kept 15 bases outside the gene matches.

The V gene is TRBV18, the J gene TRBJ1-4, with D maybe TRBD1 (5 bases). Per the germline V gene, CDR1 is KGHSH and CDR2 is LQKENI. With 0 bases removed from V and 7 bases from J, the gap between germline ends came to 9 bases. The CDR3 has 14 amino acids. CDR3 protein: CASSPPGGVEKLFF. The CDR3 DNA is TGTGCCAGCTCACCACCGGGGGGAGTTGAAAAACTGTTTTTT.

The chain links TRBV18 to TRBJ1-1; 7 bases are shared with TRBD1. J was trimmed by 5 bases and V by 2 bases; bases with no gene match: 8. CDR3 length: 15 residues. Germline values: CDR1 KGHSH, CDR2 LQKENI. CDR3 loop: CASSPVTKGATEAFF. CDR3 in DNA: TGTGCCAGCTCACCAGTCACTAAGGGGGCTACTGAAGCTTTCTTT.